Following are 29 T cell receptor beta chains from one sample sequenced in a study of T cell responses to AZD1222 COVID-19 vaccine (dated by TCRdb to the early 2020s). Sample time point, as interpreted from the label and publication: about 28 days (+/-7) after the second vaccine dose. To prepare the library, the immunoSEQ multiplex PCR assay was applied. Imported from immuneACCESS, the table was reduced by TCRdb to in-frame sequences with V and J called. These copies leave out some clones; in studies compared against another copy, an unresolved V gene accounts for under half, and the cause of the remainder is not known. Present in this sample are 85,000 to 100,000 clones, roughly 89% of which were seen just once. The ten largest clones take up roughly 5.1% of the sample. This material consisted of peripheral blood, taken 28 days after the second AZD1222 dose. The receptors here all came from an adult who received the AZD1222 COVID-19 vaccine.

The J gene is TRBJ2-7, the V gene TRBV4-1; perhaps TRBD2 as D (5 bases). CDR3 length: 17 amino acids. Trimming removed 1 base at V and 3 bases at J, with 19 bases between. Germline V lookup: CDR1 MGHRA, CDR2 YSYEKL. The CDR3 nucleotides are TGCGCCAGCAGCCAAGGAGGAGGTGAGGCAAAACACTACGAGCAGTACTTC. Translation: CASSQGGGEAKHYEQYF.

Written as DNA, the CDR3 is TGCGCCAGCAGCCAATACAGGGGAGGGGCCGGAATGGCCGAGCAGTACTTC. Translation gives CASSQYRGGAGMAEQYF. The chain uses TRBV4-1 and TRBJ2-7; D is perhaps TRBD1 or TRBD2 (7 bases each). CDR1 is MGHRA and CDR2 is YSYEKL in the germline V gene. V was shortened by 2 bases and J by 6 bases, with 23 bases between the two germline ends. The CDR3 totals 17 residues.

The chain uses TRBV3-1 (or the pseudogene TRBV3-2) and TRBJ1-1; D is unresolved. From germline, CDR1 is LGHDT and CDR2 YNNKEL (reference sequence). The CDR3 consists of 15 residues. V lost 0 bases and J lost 3, with 11 bases in between. Here the CDR3 reads CASSQELVRDTEAFF. The CDR3 DNA follows: TGTGCCAGCAGCCAAGAATTGGTACGGGACACTGAAGCTTTCTTT.

The V and J genes are TRBV3-1 (or the pseudogene TRBV3-2) and TRBJ1-2, with no clear D. V shed 4 bases and J shed 0 bases, with 12 bases lying between them. Germline V gene sequence: CDR1 LGHDT, CDR2 YNNKEL (reference sequence). CDR3 length: 15 residues. The DNA for the CDR3 is TGTGCCAGCAGCCCGGAGGTTAAGGCTAACTATGGCTACACCTTC. Translation gives CASSPEVKANYGYTF.

This chain joins TRBV5-1 and TRBJ2-7, with D tentatively TRBD2 (6 bases). CDR3 length: 13 residues. Germline CDR1 reads SGHRS; CDR2 reads YFSETQ. Trimming took off 2 bases at V and 7 bases at J, with 13 bases between the two ends. Written as DNA, the CDR3 is TGCGCCAGCAGCTTCCCGGGTGCGGGGGAGCAGTACTTC. It encodes CASSFPGAGEQYF.

The chain uses TRBV19 and TRBJ2-4, with D possibly TRBD2 on 7 matching bases. The germline V and J ends were trimmed by 3 bases and 1 base, with 10 bases remaining between them. This CDR3 has 15 residues. Germline CDR1 is LNHDA and CDR2 is SQIVND (reference sequence). The CDR3 nucleotides are TGTGCCAGTAGTATTGGGGGGGCGGCCAAAAACATTCAGTACTTC. This encodes CASSIGGAAKNIQYF.

The chain combines TRBV27 with TRBJ2-1, with D perhaps given as TRBD1 or TRBD2 (6 bases each). Trimming took 6 bases from V and 0 from J, leaving 15 bases between them. The CDR3 is made up of 16 amino acids. Germline CDR1 reads MNHEY; CDR2 reads SMNVEV (reference sequence). The CDR3 DNA reads TGTGCCAGCAGCAAATCGGGGGCAAGCTCCTACAATGAGCAGTTCTTC. It codes for CASSKSGASSYNEQFF.

The V gene is TRBV30, the J gene TRBJ1-1; D is perhaps TRBD1 (5 bases). V lost 3 bases and J lost 1, with 12 bases in between. This CDR3 region has 14 residues. Looked up from germline, CDR1 is GTSNPN and CDR2 is SVGIG (reference sequence). The CDR3: CAWSLGRGNTEAFF. The CDR3 nucleotides are TGTGCCTGGAGCCTGGGGAGGGGGAACACTGAAGCTTTCTTT.

This clone was observed a few times. The CDR3: CASSYPTVGSTEAFF. The CDR3 DNA sequence: TGTGCCAGCAGTTACCCGACGGTGGGGTCCACTGAAGCTTTCTTT. The chain employs TRBV6-5 and TRBJ1-1; D is uncertain. The V and J ends lost 2 bases and 4 bases respectively, with 14 bases between them. This CDR3 is built from 15 residues. Germline CDR1 is MNHEY and CDR2 is SVGAGI.

This clone has just a few counts. The chain joins TRBV2 to TRBJ2-1; no reliable D call. This CDR3 contains 12 residues. The V end lost 6 bases, the J end lost 4 bases, and 7 bases lay between the germline ends. Germline-derived CDR1 and CDR2 are SNHLY and FYNNEI. CDR3 sequence: CASRDGYNEQFF. The CDR3 DNA follows: TGTGCCAGCAGGGACGGATACAATGAGCAGTTCTTC.

The chain has TRBV11-2 and TRBJ1-1; possibly TRBD1 for D (5 bases). CDR3 length equals 13 residues. CDR1 and CDR2 (germline): SGHAT, FQNNGV. Trimming took off 1 base at V and 9 bases at J, with 12 bases between the two ends. For the CDR3, the DNA is TGTGCCAGCAGCTTAGTGGGGGGTGGGCAAGCTTTCTTT. This translates into CASSLVGGGQAFF.

The genes are TRBV10-3 and TRBJ1-2, with D maybe TRBD1 (6 bases). From germline, CDR1 is ENHRY and CDR2 SYGVKD. The CDR3 has 14 amino acids. Trimming took 8 bases from V and 0 from J, leaving 13 bases between them. The CDR3 region is CAIGGGTTNYGYTF. The CDR3 region has the DNA TGTGCCATCGGAGGGGGGACCACTAACTATGGCTACACCTTC.

V gene TRBV3-1 (or the pseudogene TRBV3-2) combines with J gene TRBJ1-1; D remains ambiguous. Germline CDR1 and CDR2: LGHDT and YNNKEL (reference sequence). Trimming removed 4 bases from V and 0 bases from J, with 12 bases in between. The CDR3 consists of 15 residues. The CDR3 DNA reads TGTGCCAGCAGCCCTTATACGGGGATGAACACTGAAGCTTTCTTT. Translated: CASSPYTGMNTEAFF.

Only a few counts were recorded for this clone. V usage is TRBV7-8 and J usage is TRBJ2-7; the D gene is possibly TRBD1 (5 bases). The CDR3 length is 15 residues. From germline, CDR1 is SGHVS and CDR2 FQNEAQ. Trimming pared 7 bases from V and 2 bases from J, leaving 18 bases between. CDR3 DNA sequence: TGTGCCAGCACCGCCCAGGGCTCCATGACCTACGAGCAGTACTTC. It yields the protein CASTAQGSMTYEQYF.

This clone appeared once. The chain employs TRBV18 and TRBJ2-3; 8 bases line up with TRBD1. The J segment lost 3 bases and the V segment lost 0 bases, leaving 8 bases of the junction unmatched. Germline assignment: CDR1 KGHSH and CDR2 LQKENI. The CDR3 totals 17 residues. The CDR3 coding sequence is TGTGCCAGCTCACCACCAAGAGGACAGGGTAGTACAGATACGCAGTATTTT. Protein: CASSPPRGQGSTDTQYF.

The V call is TRBV19, the J call TRBJ1-3; TRBD1 agrees at 8 bases. With V trimmed by 3 bases and J by 2 bases, 3 bases remained unmatched. Germline lookup yields CDR1 LNHDA and CDR2 SQIVND (reference sequence). This CDR3 is 15 amino acids long. The CDR3 DNA sequence: TGTGCCAGTAGTATGACAGGGGACCCTGGAAACACCATATATTTT. Encoded protein: CASSMTGDPGNTIYF.

The chain recombines TRBV30 with TRBJ2-2; no clear D gene. The CDR3 spans 14 residues. CDR1 is GTSNPN and CDR2 is SVGIG in the germline V gene (reference sequence). V lost 1 base, J lost 5 bases, and 11 bases lay in between. The CDR3 here is CAWSELGATGELFF. CDR3 nucleotides: TGTGCCTGGAGTGAATTAGGAGCGACCGGGGAGCTGTTTTTT.

The chain uses TRBV5-1 and TRBJ2-3; 7 bases map to TRBD1. CDR1 and CDR2 (germline): SGHRS, YFSETQ. J lost 2 bases, V lost 2 bases, and 5 bases had no gene match. The CDR3 consists of 15 residues. The CDR3 DNA reads as TGCGCCAGCAGCTTCGGACAGGATTACACAGATACGCAGTATTTT. It encodes CASSFGQDYTDTQYF.

This chain links TRBV19 with TRBJ1-5, with a weak D call TRBD1 (6 bases). The CDR3 totals 18 residues. Germline V gene data show CDR1 as LNHDA and CDR2 as SQIVND (reference sequence). V was trimmed by 7 bases and J by 4 bases, leaving 26 bases between them. The CDR3 region is CASTPPQGYGGLNQPQHF. CDR3 in DNA: TGTGCCAGTACCCCTCCGCAGGGGTACGGAGGCTTAAATCAGCCCCAGCATTTT.

This clone has more than one count but fewer than ten. V is TRBV6-1 and J is TRBJ1-1, with D hard to call. Trimming cost V 3 bases and J 3 bases, with 14 bases left between them. The CDR3 runs 15 residues. Germline assignment: CDR1 MNHNS and CDR2 SASEGT. In nucleotides, the CDR3 is TGTGCCAGCAGTGAGGCGGGAGGCCTGGACACTGAAGCTTTCTTT. The encoded protein is CASSEAGGLDTEAFF.

The rearrangement links TRBV6-5 to TRBJ1-3; 9 bases are shared with TRBD1. V dropped 0 bases and J dropped 7; count of bases not matched to a gene: 4. Germline lookup yields CDR1 MNHEY and CDR2 SVGAGI. The CDR3 loop spans 15 amino acids. The chain's CDR3 is CASSYSGQGTNTIYF. The CDR3 DNA sequence: TGTGCCAGCAGTTACTCGGGACAGGGAACGAACACCATATATTTT.

The chain is built from TRBV15 and TRBJ1-1; no clear D gene. The V end lost 5 bases, the J end lost 3 bases, and 13 bases lay between the germline ends. Per the germline V gene, CDR1 is LNHNV and CDR2 is YYDKDF (reference sequence). The CDR3 extends over 14 amino acids. The CDR3 coding sequence is TGTGCCACCAGCTCGCAGAAAGGTCACACTGAAGCTTTCTTT. This translates into CATSSQKGHTEAFF. The full variable domain, with the rest looked up from reference TRBV15 and TRBJ1-1, is DAMVIQNPRYQVTQFGKPVTLSCSQTLNHNVMYWYQQKSSQAPKLLFHYYDKDFNNEADTPDNFQSRRPNTSFCFLDIRSPGLGDTAMYLCATSSQKGHTEAFFGQGTRLTVV.

The rearrangement uses TRBV5-6 and TRBJ2-3; TRBD1 aligns across 9 bases. Trimming at V came to 2 bases and at J to 4 bases, leaving 11 bases not matched to a gene. Germline V CDR1 and CDR2: SGHDT, YYEEEE. The CDR3 covers 17 residues. CDR3 amino acids: CASSLRLGQGRADTQYF. CDR3 bases: TGTGCCAGCAGCTTACGACTGGGACAGGGAAGGGCAGATACGCAGTATTTT.

This chain connects TRBV5-1 to TRBJ2-5; 8 bases line up with TRBD1. J was trimmed by 5 bases and V by 0 bases; bases with no gene match: 6. Germline CDR1 SGHRS, CDR2 YFSETQ. The CDR3 contains 15 residues. The CDR3 bases are TGCGCCAGCAGCTTGGGACAGGGGATGGGCGAGACCCAGTACTTC. It codes for CASSLGQGMGETQYF.

The J gene is TRBJ1-1, the V gene TRBV29-1; D may be TRBD1 (6 bases). CDR3 length: 17 residues. Germline CDR1 SQVTM, CDR2 ANQGSEA. With 7 bases removed from V and 1 base from J, the gap between germline ends came to 25 bases. CDR3: CSATQVGGRTENTEAFF. In DNA, the CDR3 is TGCAGCGCCACTCAGGTGGGGGGGCGGACCGAGAACACTGAAGCTTTCTTT.

The chain links TRBV11-2 to TRBJ2-1; TRBD1 aligns across 9 bases. The CDR3 runs to 16 residues. The V segment lost 2 bases and the J segment 9 bases; nucleotides outside the gene matches: 11. In germline, CDR1 is SGHAT, CDR2 FQNNGV. The CDR3 region is CASSLTGGHVPVEQFF. For the CDR3, the DNA is TGTGCCAGCAGCTTAACAGGGGGCCATGTACCGGTTGAGCAGTTCTTC.

V gene TRBV5-5 combines with J gene TRBJ2-5; 8 bases are shared with TRBD1. J lost 4 bases, V lost 5 bases, and 13 bases had no gene match. Germline loops: CDR1 SGHKS, CDR2 YYEKEE (reference sequence). The CDR3 has 16 residues. The CDR3 protein is CASRSGGGQGAETQYF. The DNA of the CDR3 is TGTGCCAGCAGATCCGGCGGCGGGCAGGGGGCAGAGACCCAGTACTTC.

The rearrangement joins TRBV7-8 to TRBJ2-5; no reliable D call. Germline CDR1 is SGHVS and CDR2 is FQNEAQ. This CDR3 spans 13 amino acids. V shed 1 base and J shed 5 bases, with 8 bases lying between them. The CDR3 protein is CASSLGVSETQYF. The CDR3 bases are TGTGCCAGCAGCTTAGGGGTGTCCGAGACCCAGTACTTC. Supplemented by reference TRBV7-8 and TRBJ2-5, the full variable domain reads GAGVSQSPRYKVAKRGQDVALRCDPISGHVSLFWYQQALGQGPEFLTYFQNEAQLDKSGLPSDRFFAERPEGSVSTLKIQRTQQEDSAVYLCASSLGVSETQYFGPGTRLLVL.

The chain is built from TRBV19 and TRBJ2-6; TRBD1 agrees at 12 bases. Germline V gene sequence: CDR1 LNHDA, CDR2 SQIVND (reference sequence). The V segment lost 5 bases and the J segment 0 bases; nucleotides outside the gene matches: 5. The CDR3 is 18 amino acids. CDR3 DNA sequence: TGTGCCAGTAGTCCCGGGACAGGGGGCTACTCTGGGGCCAACGTCCTGACTTTC. This gives the protein CASSPGTGGYSGANVLTF.